This T cell receptor beta chain was identified in a study of radiotherapy plus CTLA-4 blockade in lung cancer. Generated by immunoSEQ multiplex PCR, the TCRdb table keeps only in-frame clones and is missing some. The repertoire holds approximately 52,000 clones, with approximately 80% as singletons. V dropped 0 bases and J dropped 0; count of bases not matched to a gene: 7. The CDR3 extends over 17 amino acids. Germline V gives CDR1 SGDLS, CDR2 YYNGEE. The sequencing used peripheral blood, collected from a patient treated with radiotherapy plus ipilimumab. The gene calls are TRBV9 and TRBJ2-3, with 7 positions matching TRBD1. This TCR was sampled from a human donor with non-small cell lung cancer whose response to radiotherapy plus ipilimumab could not be evaluated. CDR3 residues: CASSVDARTGSTDTQYF. CDR3 bases: TGTGCCAGCAGCGTAGATGCAAGGACAGGTAGCACAGATACGCAGTATTTT.